This T cell receptor beta chain appears in the sequencing data of a study of PD-1 blockade in mismatch repair-deficient tumors. Study as a whole: Patients had approximately 11 mismatch repair-deficient cancer types and were previously treated and progressing. The study's findings and limits: Tumor-resident clones, often absent from pretreatment blood, expanded after pembrolizumab and then contracted.

Sequencing used immunoSEQ multiplex PCR; TCRdb keeps in-frame clones, though not all of them. The repertoire has about 60,000 clones, 88% of them found once; the top ten carry around 14%. Unmatched junction bases numbered 6, after V lost 3 bases and J lost 7 bases. The CDR3 contains 14 residues. The germline V gene has CDR1 SGHNT and CDR2 YYREEE (reference sequence). TCR sequencing covered a few patients who responded to pembrolizumab. As for this clone: Its antigen is as yet unknown.

This TCR came from an adult with mismatch repair-deficient cancer. The V gene is TRBV5-4, the J gene TRBJ1-2, with 10 bases fitting TRBD1. The sample here was peripheral blood, taken 52 weeks after starting pembrolizumab. This CDR3 reads CASSWETGGFGYTF. In DNA, the CDR3 is TGTGCCAGCAGCTGGGAGACAGGGGGCTTTGGCTACACCTTC.